This TCR beta chain was sequenced during a study of blood T cell repertoires in COVID-19. Overall study: Material from acute and convalescent COVID-19 was sourced from the United States, Italy and Spain.

V lost 1 base and J 5 bases, leaving 8 bases between the germline ends. The CDR3 has 13 amino acids. CDR1 LGHDT and CDR2 YNNKEL come from the germline V gene (reference sequence). This clone was seen once. Produced via immunoSEQ multiplex PCR; TCRdb's table is partial and in-frame only. In the table there are approximately 75,000 clones, about 88% of which are singletons. Seattle's enrolled individuals joined amid active infection and were then monitored longitudinally. The chain combines TRBV3-1 (or the pseudogene TRBV3-2) with TRBJ1-2; possible D gene TRBD1, 5 bases. This TCR was recovered from an elderly man with COVID-19, enrolled during active disease. The source material was peripheral blood. Here the CDR3 reads CASSQGRQYGYTF. CDR3 nucleotide sequence: TGTGCCAGCAGCCAAGGAAGACAGTATGGCTACACCTTC.